This is a list of T cell receptor beta chains from one sample in a study of blood T cell repertoires in COVID-19. The table came from immunoSEQ multiplex PCR; TCRdb's copy has only in-frame clones and leaves some out. The sample comprises approximately 320,000 clones, roughly 90% of which are singletons, and just under 9% rests with the top ten. Sequenced sample: PBMCs or T cells enriched from blood (not recorded which). The receptors were sampled from a woman aged 18-30 years who had recovered from COVID-19. CDR3s include the opening cysteine and the closing phenylalanine or tryptophan. D genes are given only for firm matches. Size is omitted from some rows. Given values are once, few, many or a class for expanded clones.

TGTGCCAGCAGTTTAAGGGACTGGCTCACAGATACGCAGTATTTT	CASSLRDWLTDTQYF	-	-	TRBV28	TRBJ2-3
TGTGCCAGCGCCAGTTTGGGTGGCGGGAGGGCTGGGGCCAACGTCCTGACTTTC	CASASLGGGRAGANVLTF	TRBD2	once	TRBV27	TRBJ2-6
TGCGCCAGCAGCCCTCCGGGGGGCCGGGACACCGGGGAGCTGTTTTTT	CASSPPGGRDTGELFF	-	once	TRBV5-1	TRBJ2-2
TGTGCCAGCAGTGAACGCCAGTTCCTCTACAATGAGCAGTTCTTC	CASSERQFLYNEQFF	-	-	TRBV2	TRBJ2-1
TGTGCCATCAGCGACCGGGACAGGGTTTGTCAGCCCCAGCATTTT	CAISDRDRVCQPQHF	TRBD1	few	TRBV10-3	TRBJ1-5
TGTGCCAGCAGTTACTCCCCAACAGGGGGCGGCTATGGCTACACCTTC	CASSYSPTGGGYGYTF	TRBD1	-	TRBV6-5	TRBJ1-2
TGCGCCAGCAGCTTGGGACCCGGACAGGGGAACTATGGCTACACCTTC	CASSLGPGQGNYGYTF	TRBD1	-	TRBV5-1	TRBJ1-2
TGTGCCAGCAGCCGGAAAAGGGGACAGGGTTATCAGCCCCAGCATTTT	CASSRKRGQGYQPQHF	TRBD1	-	TRBV28	TRBJ1-5
TGTGCCAGCAGTGACCCGAACGGGGGGGCCGGGGATACGCAGTATTTT	CASSDPNGGAGDTQYF	TRBD2	-	TRBV6-4	TRBJ2-3
TGTGCCAGCAGTGAAGCCGGTGGGGGGGTTAACCCTCCCTACGAGCAGTACTTC	CASSEAGGGVNPPYEQYF	TRBD2	-	TRBV6-1	TRBJ2-7
TGTGCCAGTAGCCAGGACAGCCTAGGTGCCGAGCAGTACTTC	CASSQDSLGAEQYF	-	-	TRBV19	TRBJ2-7
TGTGCCAGCAGCCCGGGGGGGGTTCCATACGGCTACACCTTC	CASSPGGVPYGYTF	-	-	TRBV13	TRBJ1-2
TGTGCCAGTAGTACGGCGGGAAGGGGAGAGACCCAGTACTTC	CASSTAGRGETQYF	-	-	TRBV19	TRBJ2-5
TGTGCCAGCTCACCACGACAGGGGAGGATCAACTATGGCTACACCTTC	CASSPRQGRINYGYTF	TRBD1	-	TRBV18	TRBJ1-2
TGTGCCAGCGCCGGGACTGAATACGAGCAGTACTTC	CASAGTEYEQYF	-	many	TRBV19	TRBJ2-7
TGTGCCAGCAGTTTATCGATTTTCATTCGGGACAGGGGCGGCTACACCTTC	CASSLSIFIRDRGGYTF	TRBD1	-	TRBV27	TRBJ1-2
TGTGCCAGCTCACCTTTAGTTCCCAGGGGTAACACTGAAGCTTTCTTT	CASSPLVPRGNTEAFF	-	-	TRBV18	TRBJ1-1
TGTGCCAGCGGGGCTGGGGCACAAGAGACCCAGTACTTC	CASGAGAQETQYF	-	-	TRBV28	TRBJ2-5
TGTGCCACCAGCAGAGATTATGGGGGTACAGGGGAAAAACTGTTTTTT	CATSRDYGGTGEKLFF	-	-	TRBV15	TRBJ1-4
TGCGCCAGCAGTAGCGGGGGGTCTGCCGGGGAGCTGTTTTTT	CASSSGGSAGELFF	TRBD2	-	TRBV4-3	TRBJ2-2
TGTGCCAGTAGCCTAGGGGGCGGGCTAAATGAGCAGTTCTTC	CASSLGGGLNEQFF	TRBD1	-	TRBV19	TRBJ2-1
TGTGCCAGCAGCGGTACAGGGATTGCTGAAGCTTTCTTT	CASSGTGIAEAFF	-	few	TRBV7-3	TRBJ1-1
TGTGCCAGCAGCCAAGACAGGGGAGATAATTCACCCCTCCACTTT	CASSQDRGDNSPLHF	TRBD1	-	TRBV7-6	TRBJ1-6
TGCAGTGCTAGTTCGGGACAGCACAATCAGCCCCAGCATTTT	CSASSGQHNQPQHF	TRBD1	once	TRBV20-1	TRBJ1-5
TGTGCCAGCAGTGAGGGAACAGGGAACACCGGGGAGCTGTTTTTT	CASSEGTGNTGELFF	-	-	TRBV6-1	TRBJ2-2
TGTGCCAGCAGCTCCCAGGGGGACTATGGCTACACCTTC	CASSSQGDYGYTF	TRBD1	few	TRBV5-6	TRBJ1-2
TGTGCCAGCAGTACCGGGACAGGGAACTATGGCTACACCTTC	CASSTGTGNYGYTF	TRBD1	-	TRBV28	TRBJ1-2
TGTGCCAGCAGCCAAGAGTCGGGATCCTACAATGAGCAGTTCTTC	CASSQESGSYNEQFF	-	-	TRBV3-1/TRBV3-2	TRBJ2-1
TGTGCCAGCAGCGTAGTATTTAGCGGGGCTGAGCAGTTCTTC	CASSVVFSGAEQFF	TRBD2	-	TRBV9	TRBJ2-1
TGCGCCAGCAGCCGCCGGACTAGCGGGGGGTCGAACACCGGGGAGCTGTTTTTT	CASSRRTSGGSNTGELFF	TRBD2	-	TRBV4-3	TRBJ2-2
TGTGCCAGCAGCCAAGGACTAGCGGCTTACAATGAGCAGTTCTTC	CASSQGLAAYNEQFF	TRBD2	few	TRBV4-2	TRBJ2-1
TGTGCCAGCTCACCACTGGGACAGCCGGACACCATATATTTT	CASSPLGQPDTIYF	TRBD1	once	TRBV18	TRBJ1-3
TGTGCCAGCAGCTCCCGTAAAATCTCCTACGAGCAGTACTTC	CASSSRKISYEQYF	-	-	TRBV7-2	TRBJ2-7
TGTGCCAGCAGTTCAAGATGGGAGACCCCTGGGATCCACTTT	CASSSRWETPGIHF	-	-	TRBV28	TRBJ1-6
TGTGCCAGCAGCTCTGCATTGACTAGCGGGGGGTATAGGAATGAGCAGTTCTTC	CASSSALTSGGYRNEQFF	TRBD2	-	TRBV5-6	TRBJ2-1
TGTGCCAGCAGCTTAGGGGGGGGACGTCCCAGCGGCTATGGCTACACCTTC	CASSLGGGRPSGYGYTF	-	-	TRBV7-2	TRBJ1-2
TGTGCCAGCAGTTACTCTACCCCACGGTACTATGGCTACACCTTC	CASSYSTPRYYGYTF	-	-	TRBV6-5	TRBJ1-2
TGTGCCAGCAGCTTAGGACACAAGAACACTGAAGCTTTCTTT	CASSLGHKNTEAFF	-	-	TRBV11-1	TRBJ1-1
TGTGCCAGCAGCCGCAGGGGGGTTGTCACCGGGGAGCTGTTTTTT	CASSRRGVVTGELFF	-	-	TRBV11-2	TRBJ2-2
TGTGCCAGCAGCTCGCAGGGATACGACACTGAAGCTTTCTTT	CASSSQGYDTEAFF	-	-	TRBV7-3	TRBJ1-1
TGCAGTGCTAGTGACATTCGGGGGCGGGGGATCACAGATACGCAGTATTTT	CSASDIRGRGITDTQYF	-	-	TRBV20-1	TRBJ2-3
TGTGCCACCAGTGATTTGGGACTAGCGGGGGACAATGAGCAGTTCTTC	CATSDLGLAGDNEQFF	TRBD2	-	TRBV24-1	TRBJ2-1
TGTGCCAGTAGTATAGTGACAGGGGGCGATCGGACTGAAGCTTTCTTT	CASSIVTGGDRTEAFF	TRBD1	-	TRBV19	TRBJ1-1
TGCGCCAGCAGCGAGGGGGAGCTTGAAAAACTGTTTTTT	CASSEGELEKLFF	-	-	TRBV5-1	TRBJ1-4
TGTGCCACCGGGGACAGGCCTGAGGGCGAGCAGTACTTC	CATGDRPEGEQYF	TRBD1	-	TRBV10-3	TRBJ2-7
TGTGCCGCCCAACTCAGCGCGCAAGAGACCCAGTACTTC	CAAQLSAQETQYF	-	-	TRBV3-1/TRBV3-2	TRBJ2-5
TGTGCCAGCAGCTTATTTAGCGGGGAAGCTGAAGCTTTCTTT	CASSLFSGEAEAFF	-	-	TRBV7-9	TRBJ1-1
TGTGCCAGCAGCCAGGAATTCCGACCTTGGGATACGCAGTATTTT	CASSQEFRPWDTQYF	-	-	TRBV7-2	TRBJ2-3
TGCGCCAGCAGCTTTACAGGGGACATTAACTATGGCTACACCTTC	CASSFTGDINYGYTF	TRBD1	-	TRBV5-1	TRBJ1-2
TGTGCCAGCAGTTTCAGCGGGACAGGGTCCTACGAGCAGTACTTC	CASSFSGTGSYEQYF	TRBD1	-	TRBV28	TRBJ2-7
TGTGCCACCAGCAGAGGTCTACCCCCCGAGCAGTACTTC	CATSRGLPPEQYF	-	-	TRBV15	TRBJ2-7
TGTGCCAGCAGCGTCATTAGCAGTAATGAGCAGTTCTTC	CASSVISSNEQFF	-	-	TRBV9	TRBJ2-1
TGTGCCATCAGCGGACAGGGAAATCAGCCCCAGCATTTT	CAISGQGNQPQHF	TRBD1	-	TRBV10-3	TRBJ1-5
TGTGCCAGCAGCCGAGGACAGATGGACGGTCCTGAAGCTTTCTTT	CASSRGQMDGPEAFF	-	few	TRBV7-9	TRBJ1-1
TGTGCCAGTAGCACCGGGGGGGACAACACCAATGAGCAGTTCTTC	CASSTGGDNTNEQFF	TRBD2	-	TRBV19	TRBJ2-1
TGTGCCAGCAGTGACCCGCCCGTCGGGGTTGGAACCATATATTTT	CASSDPPVGVGTIYF	-	-	TRBV28	TRBJ1-3
TGTGCCAGCAGCTGGGGACAGGTGAACACCGGGGAGCTGTTTTTT	CASSWGQVNTGELFF	TRBD1	-	TRBV11-2	TRBJ2-2
TGTGCCAGCTCACCACGGGCCCAAGAGACCCAGTACTTC	CASSPRAQETQYF	-	once	TRBV18	TRBJ2-5
TGTGCCAGCAGCGCCGGGACAGTGACTTCGCCCCAGCATTTT	CASSAGTVTSPQHF	TRBD1	-	TRBV9	TRBJ1-5
TGTGCCAGCAGCAAAAATCCTCCAGGCGGGAGGTACTACAATGAGCAGTTCTTC	CASSKNPPGGRYYNEQFF	-	-	TRBV21-1	TRBJ2-1